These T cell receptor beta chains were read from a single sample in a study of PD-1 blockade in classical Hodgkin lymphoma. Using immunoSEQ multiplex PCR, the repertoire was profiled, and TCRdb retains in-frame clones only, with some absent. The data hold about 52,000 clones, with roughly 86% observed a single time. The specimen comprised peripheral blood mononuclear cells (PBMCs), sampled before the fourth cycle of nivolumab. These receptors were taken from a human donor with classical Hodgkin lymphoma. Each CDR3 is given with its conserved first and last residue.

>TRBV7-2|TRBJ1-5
CASSSGISNQPQHF
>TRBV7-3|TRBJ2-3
CASSLGELAGKDTQYF
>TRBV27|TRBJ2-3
CASSRTRLVAADTQYF
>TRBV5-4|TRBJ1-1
CASSSGQGRSGTEAFF
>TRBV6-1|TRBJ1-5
CASSERRVSGNQPQHF
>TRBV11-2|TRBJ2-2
CASSLDGTSGELFF
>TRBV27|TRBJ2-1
CASSPLRVVDNEQFF
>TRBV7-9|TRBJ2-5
CASSTRRTSGAQYQETQYF
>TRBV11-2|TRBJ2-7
CASSLGGSAAEQYF
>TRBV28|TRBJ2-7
CASSLDGSYEQYF
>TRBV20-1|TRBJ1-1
CSARVRSGAFF
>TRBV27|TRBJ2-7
CASRRQGNIYEQYF
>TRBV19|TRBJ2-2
CASSIIRDFTGELFF
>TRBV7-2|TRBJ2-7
CASSPGSYEQYF
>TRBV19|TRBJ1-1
CARGTGNTEAFF
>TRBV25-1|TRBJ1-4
CASSDGEKLFF
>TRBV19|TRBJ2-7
CASSYSGITEQYF
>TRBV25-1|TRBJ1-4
CASSVAGAATNEKLFF
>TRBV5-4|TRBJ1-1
CASSTRQGMNTEAFF
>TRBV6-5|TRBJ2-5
CASRTGGGETQYF
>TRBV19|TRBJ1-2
CASSSGAGADYGYTF
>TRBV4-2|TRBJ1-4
CASSQDLAEKLFF
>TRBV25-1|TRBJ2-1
CASSESRLTRIRNEQFF
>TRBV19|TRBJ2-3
CASSSGTSGGTDTQYF
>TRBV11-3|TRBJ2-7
CASSSGAVTGEQYF
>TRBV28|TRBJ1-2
CASEGGQGLYYGYTF
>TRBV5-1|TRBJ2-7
CASSPPGSYEQYF
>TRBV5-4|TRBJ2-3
CASSASGGTDTQYF
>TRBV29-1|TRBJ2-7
CSVRGGQAGGYNEQYF
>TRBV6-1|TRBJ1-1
CASSAAGSAEAFF
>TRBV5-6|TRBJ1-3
CASSFRTYSGNTIYF
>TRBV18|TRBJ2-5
CASSPRKTYQETQYF
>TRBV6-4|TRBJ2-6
CASSVAGALSGANVLTF
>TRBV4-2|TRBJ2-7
CASSQGKLYEQYF
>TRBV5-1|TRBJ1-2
CASSLAPTEIYGYTF
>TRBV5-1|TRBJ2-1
CASSLGDRIHGGEQFF
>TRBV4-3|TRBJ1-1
CASSQVTTVNTEAFF
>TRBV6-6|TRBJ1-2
CASTASETEGYYGYTF
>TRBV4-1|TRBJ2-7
CASSQAFPSGGSYEQYF
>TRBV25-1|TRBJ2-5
CASSEDYTIQETQYF
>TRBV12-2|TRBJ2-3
CASRFVPRDRATDTQYF
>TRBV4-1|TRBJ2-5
CASSPLAGVVGETQYF
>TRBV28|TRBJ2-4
CASNPGQVNIQYF
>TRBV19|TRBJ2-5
CASTEGQGRETQYF
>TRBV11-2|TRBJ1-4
CASSLGTRQRNEKLFF
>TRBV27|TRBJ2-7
CASSPSGGSSYEQYF
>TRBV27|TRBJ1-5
CASRPDRGGNQPQHF
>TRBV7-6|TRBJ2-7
CASSLVARGGATVYEQYF